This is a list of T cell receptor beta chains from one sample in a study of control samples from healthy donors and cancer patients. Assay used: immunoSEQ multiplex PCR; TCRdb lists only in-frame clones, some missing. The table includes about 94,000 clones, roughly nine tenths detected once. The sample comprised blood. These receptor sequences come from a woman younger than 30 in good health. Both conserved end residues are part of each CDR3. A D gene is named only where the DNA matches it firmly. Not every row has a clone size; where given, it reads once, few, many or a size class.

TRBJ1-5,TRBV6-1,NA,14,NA,CASSEIHGNQPQHF,TGTGCCAGCAGTGAGATCCACGGAAATCAGCCCCAGCATTTT
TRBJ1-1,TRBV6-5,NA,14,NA,CASTGTGARTEAFF,TGTGCCAGCACGGGAACGGGGGCACGGACTGAAGCTTTCTTT
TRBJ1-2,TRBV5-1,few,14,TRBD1,CASSLFGQAQGYTF,TGCGCCAGCAGCTTATTCGGACAGGCTCAGGGCTACACCTTC
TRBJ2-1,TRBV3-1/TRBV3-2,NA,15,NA,CASSLPGPQVDEQFF,TGTGCCAGCAGCCTTCCGGGACCACAAGTGGATGAGCAGTTCTTC
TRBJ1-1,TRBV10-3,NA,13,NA,CASGEGRDTEAFF,TGTGCCTCCGGGGAGGGGCGGGACACTGAAGCTTTCTTT
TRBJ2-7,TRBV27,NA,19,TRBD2,CASSLRGVSGGGNSYEQYF,TGTGCCAGCAGTTTGAGAGGAGTTAGCGGGGGGGGGAACTCCTACGAGCAGTACTTC
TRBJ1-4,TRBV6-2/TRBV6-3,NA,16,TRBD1,CASSRPIGTGVEKLFF,TGTGCCAGCAGTCGACCGATCGGGACAGGGGTTGAAAAACTGTTTTTT
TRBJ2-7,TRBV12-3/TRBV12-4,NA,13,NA,CASSADRAYEQYF,TGTGCCAGCAGTGCCGACAGAGCCTACGAGCAGTACTTC
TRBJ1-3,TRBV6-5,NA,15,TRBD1,CASSYSPGGGNTIYF,TGTGCCAGCAGTTACTCTCCAGGGGGCGGAAACACCATATATTTT
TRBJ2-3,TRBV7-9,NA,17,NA,CASSFPLVRADTDTQYF,TGTGCCAGCAGCTTTCCATTGGTGCGGGCCGACACAGATACGCAGTATTTT
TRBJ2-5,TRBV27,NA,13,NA,CASSPRGQETQYF,TGTGCCAGCAGTCCTCGAGGCCAAGAGACCCAGTACTTC
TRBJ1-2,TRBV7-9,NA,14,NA,CASSPSLDPGGYTF,TGTGCCAGCAGCCCCAGCCTGGACCCTGGAGGCTACACCTTC
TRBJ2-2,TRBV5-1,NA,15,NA,CASSLDAANTGELFF,TGCGCCAGCAGCTTGGACGCCGCGAACACCGGGGAGCTGTTTTTT
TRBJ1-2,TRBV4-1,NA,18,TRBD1,CASSQDLVGARGYDGYTF,TGCGCCAGCAGCCAAGATTTAGTGGGAGCCAGGGGGTATGATGGCTACACCTTC
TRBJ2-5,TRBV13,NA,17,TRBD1,CASSQSQLGQGKETQYF,TGTGCCAGCAGCCAATCACAACTTGGACAGGGGAAAGAGACCCAGTACTTC
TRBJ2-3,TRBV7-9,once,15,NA,CASSPPLGGADTQYF,TGTGCCAGCAGCCCCCCCCTTGGTGGAGCAGATACGCAGTATTTT
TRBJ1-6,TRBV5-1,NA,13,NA,CASSLGSDSPLHF,TGCGCCAGCAGCTTGGGATCGGATTCACCCCTCCACTTT
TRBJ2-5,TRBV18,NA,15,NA,CASSPDRQYQETQYF,TGTGCCAGCTCACCAGACAGACAGTACCAAGAGACCCAGTACTTC
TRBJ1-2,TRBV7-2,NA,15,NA,CASSLAFGGSYGYTF,TGTGCCAGCAGCTTAGCCTTCGGGGGATCCTATGGCTACACCTTC
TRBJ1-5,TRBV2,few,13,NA,CASSNDVNQPQHF,TGTGCCAGCAGTAACGACGTAAATCAGCCCCAGCATTTT
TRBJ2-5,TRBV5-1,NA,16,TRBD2,CASRGGLAVLQETQYF,TGCGCCAGCAGGGGCGGACTAGCGGTCCTCCAAGAGACCCAGTACTTC
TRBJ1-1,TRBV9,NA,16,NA,CASSAGRNSMNTEAFF,TGTGCCAGCAGCGCAGGACGGAATTCCATGAACACTGAAGCTTTCTTT
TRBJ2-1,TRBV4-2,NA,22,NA,CASSPIRRTPEFGGATNNEQFF,TGTGCCAGCAGCCCCATACGCCGCACCCCGGAGTTTGGGGGGGCCACTAACAATGAGCAGTTCTTC
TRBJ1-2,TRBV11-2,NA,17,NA,CASSSTRWVQGNYGYTF,TGTGCCAGCAGCTCTACGCGGTGGGTCCAGGGTAACTATGGCTACACCTTC
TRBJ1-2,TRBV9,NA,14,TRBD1,CASSPPPGGYGYTF,TGTGCCAGCAGCCCTCCCCCAGGGGGATATGGCTACACCTTC
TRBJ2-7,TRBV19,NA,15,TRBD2,CASRSWEAGHGEQYF,TGTGCCAGTAGGAGCTGGGAAGCGGGGCATGGCGAGCAGTACTTC
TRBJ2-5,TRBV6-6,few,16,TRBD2,CASSRRLAGGTETQYF,TGTGCCAGCAGTCGACGACTAGCGGGGGGTACAGAGACCCAGTACTTC
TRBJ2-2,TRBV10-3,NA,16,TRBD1,CAISEQGIANTGELFF,TGTGCCATCAGCGAACAGGGGATCGCGAACACCGGGGAGCTGTTTTTT
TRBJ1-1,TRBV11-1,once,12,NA,CASKGINTEAFF,TGTGCCAGCAAGGGTATTAACACTGAAGCTTTCTTT
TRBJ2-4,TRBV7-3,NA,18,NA,CASSSRANATRGTNIQYF,TGTGCCAGCAGCTCCAGAGCAAACGCTACTAGGGGGACAAACATTCAGTACTTC
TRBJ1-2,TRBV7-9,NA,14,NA,CASSFLFAVYGYTF,TGTGCCAGCAGCTTTCTATTCGCTGTCTATGGCTACACCTTC
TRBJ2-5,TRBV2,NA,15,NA,CASSDQLGLRETQYF,TGTGCCAGCAGTGATCAACTGGGCTTACGAGAGACCCAGTACTTC
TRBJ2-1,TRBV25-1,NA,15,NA,CASSGYGSSYNEQFF,TGTGCCAGCAGTGGGTACGGGAGCTCCTACAATGAGCAGTTCTTC
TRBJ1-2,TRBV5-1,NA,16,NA,CASSLASFGGVGGYTF,TGCGCCAGCAGCTTGGCCTCCTTCGGAGGGGTGGGTGGCTACACCTTC
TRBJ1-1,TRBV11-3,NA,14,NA,CASSLGGPNTEAFF,TGTGCCAGCAGCCTGGGCGGCCCAAACACTGAAGCTTTCTTT
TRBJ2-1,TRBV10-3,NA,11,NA,CAIRGTLEQFF,TGTGCCATCAGAGGGACTCTAGAGCAGTTCTTC
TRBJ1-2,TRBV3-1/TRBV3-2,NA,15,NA,CASSQGGWGNGGYTF,TGTGCCAGCAGCCAAGGCGGGTGGGGGAACGGTGGCTACACCTTC
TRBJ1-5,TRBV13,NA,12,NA,CASSSGGQPQHF,TGTGCCAGCAGCTCGGGGGGACAGCCCCAGCATTTT
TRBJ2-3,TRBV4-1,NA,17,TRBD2,CASSQGASGGPTDTQYF,TGCGCCAGCAGCCAAGGGGCTAGCGGGGGGCCCACAGATACGCAGTATTTT
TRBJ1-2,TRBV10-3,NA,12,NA,CAISPSLESYTF,TGTGCCATCAGCCCCTCACTGGAGAGCTACACCTTC
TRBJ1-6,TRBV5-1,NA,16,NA,CASSLEGVVYNSPLHF,TGCGCCAGCAGCTTAGAAGGGGTGGTCTATAATTCACCCCTCCACTTT
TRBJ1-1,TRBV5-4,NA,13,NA,CASSVSGITEAFF,TGTGCCAGCAGCGTGTCAGGAATCACTGAAGCTTTCTTT
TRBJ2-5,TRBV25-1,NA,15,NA,CASSELGSFQETQYF,TGTGCCAGCAGTGAACTAGGCAGCTTCCAAGAGACCCAGTACTTC
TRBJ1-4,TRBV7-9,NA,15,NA,CASSLFSATNEKLFF,TGTGCCAGCAGCTTATTCTCCGCAACTAATGAAAAACTGTTTTTT
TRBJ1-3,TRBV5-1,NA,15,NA,CASSLAGTPGNTIYF,TGCGCCAGCAGCTTGGCGGGGACCCCCGGAAACACCATATATTTT
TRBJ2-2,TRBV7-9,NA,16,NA,CASSLGATVNTGELFF,TGTGCCAGCAGCTTAGGGGCCACAGTAAACACCGGGGAGCTGTTTTTT
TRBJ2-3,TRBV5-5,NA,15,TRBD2,CASSFYGLATDTQYF,TGTGCCAGCAGCTTTTACGGACTAGCGACAGATACGCAGTATTTT
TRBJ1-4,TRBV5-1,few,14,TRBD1,CASSSRQGNEKLFF,TGCGCCAGCAGCTCCCGACAGGGAAATGAAAAACTGTTTTTT